This TCR beta chain derives from a study of cytomegalovirus exposure and HLA in healthy donors. Notes on the study in general: Cytomegalovirus association was assigned to 170 or so TCR beta chains.

As regards this clone: The antigen remains unidentified.

Produced via immunoSEQ multiplex PCR; TCRdb's table is partial and in-frame only. The sample has under 200,000 clones; roughly 96% are singletons. The CDR3 loop spans 15 amino acids. Germline-derived CDR1 and CDR2 are LGHNA and YSLEER. J was trimmed by 8 bases and V by 2 bases; bases with no gene match: 8. This receptor was obtained from a woman under 30 in good health and CMV-seronegative. The chain employs TRBV4-3 and TRBJ1-2; TRBD1 aligns across 10 bases. Sequenced input: PBMCs. CDR3 sequence: CASSQSDRGPRGYTF. CDR3 sequence (DNA): TGCGCCAGCAGCCAATCCGACAGGGGGCCGAGGGGCTACACCTTC.